The rows below give T cell receptor beta chains drawn from one sample of a study of regulatory T cells in long-lasting Graves disease. TCRdb re-analysed the multiplex PCR reads in MiXCR, keeping a single row per CDR3 protein. The table has 350,000 to 400,000 distinct CDR3 sequences, 15% to 20% seen once. The same data also went into a second study, on T cells in Graves' hyperthyroidism and ophthalmopathy.

The source material was peripheral blood mononuclear cells (PBMCs), sampled at new diagnosis, from a patient treated with antithyroid drugs. These receptor sequences come from a woman younger than 35 with Graves disease. Both conserved end residues are part of each CDR3. A D gene is named only where the DNA matches it firmly. For some rows the clone size is stated as once, few or many, or as a class when expanded; others skip it.

d_call	v_call	j_call	clone_size	cdr3_aa	cdr3_nt
NA	TRBV20-1	TRBJ1-2	NA	CSARDGSGASGYTF	TGCAGTGCTAGAGATGGGTCAGGGGCGAGTGGCTACACCTTC
NA	TRBV11-2	TRBJ2-3	NA	CASSPRGGGTESTDTQYF	TGTGCCAGCAGCCCAAGGGGGGGCGGGACAGAGTCCACAGATACGCAGTATTTT
NA	TRBV9	TRBJ2-1	once	CASSVASRLVGNEQFF	TGTGCCAGCAGCGTAGCTTCGAGACTAGTGGGCAATGAGCAGTTCTTC
TRBD1	TRBV5-1	TRBJ2-5	many	CASSYRDSQETQYF	TGTGCCAGCAGCTACCGGGACAGCCAAGAGACCCAGTACTTC
TRBD2	TRBV4-1	TRBJ2-1	many	CASSHTTSAFNEQFF	TGCGCCAGCAGCCATACGACTAGCGCCTTCAATGAGCAGTTCTTC
NA	TRBV2	TRBJ1-1	many	CASSGATPGPEAFF	TGTGCCAGCAGTGGGGCTACACCAGGCCCTGAAGCTTTCTTT
TRBD1	TRBV3-1	TRBJ1-1	few	CASSQELLRDRGLAFF	TGTGCCAGCAGCCAAGAATTATTGCGGGACAGGGGTTTGGCTTTCTTT
NA	TRBV3-1	TRBJ1-1	many	CASSQGGPTTEAFF	TGTGCCAGCAGCCAAGGGGGACCTACCACTGAAGCTTTCTTT
NA	TRBV6-5	TRBJ1-5	many	CASSYRGQLSNQPQHF	TGTGCCAGCAGTTACAGGGGACAACTTAGCAATCAGCCCCAGCATTTT
NA	TRBV6-2/TRBV6-3	TRBJ1-5	few	CASSRGWQPQHF	TGTGCCAGCAGTCGGGGGTGGCAGCCCCAGCATTTT
NA	TRBV12-3/TRBV12-4	TRBJ1-3	few	CASTSRGRGSGNTIYF	TGTGCCAGCACCTCCCGGGGGCGAGGGTCTGGAAACACCATATATTTT
NA	TRBV6-1	TRBJ2-5	many	CASSDGGIKETQYF	TGTGCCAGCAGTGACGGTGGGATTAAAGAGACCCAGTACTTC
NA	TRBV30	TRBJ2-1	many	CAWTQVRGGNEQFF	TGTGCCTGGACACAAGTCAGGGGAGGGAATGAGCAGTTCTTC
NA	TRBV12-3/TRBV12-4	TRBJ2-5	many	CASSRWTRETQYF	TGTGCCAGCAGCAGGTGGACCCGAGAGACCCAGTACTTC
NA	TRBV15	TRBJ2-1	few	CATSRSDRNEQFF	TGTGCCACCAGCAGGAGCGACCGCAATGAGCAGTTCTTC
NA	TRBV20-1	TRBJ2-3	many	CSASPRGTDTQYF	TGCAGTGCTAGCCCCCGCGGGACAGATACGCAGTATTTT
TRBD2	TRBV12-3/TRBV12-4	TRBJ2-1	many	CASSLGTSGSNEQFF	TGTGCCAGCAGTTTAGGGACTAGCGGGAGCAATGAGCAGTTCTTC
NA	TRBV20-1	TRBJ1-1	NA	CSARQPTTEAFF	TGCAGTGCTAGACAACCCACGACTGAAGCTTTCTTT
TRBD2	TRBV24-1	TRBJ2-1	NA	CATSDAGTSGYNEQFF	TGTGCCACCAGTGATGCCGGGACTAGCGGCTACAATGAGCAGTTCTTC
NA	TRBV7-9	TRBJ2-1	NA	CASSLALVSLDEQFF	TGTGCCAGCAGCTTAGCGTTGGTATCCCTTGATGAGCAGTTCTTC
TRBD1	TRBV20-1	TRBJ2-5	many	CSATGQGALMQETQYF	TGCAGTGCTACGGGACAGGGGGCGCTTATGCAAGAGACCCAGTACTTC
TRBD2	TRBV30	TRBJ2-3	many	CAWRPGRETTDTQYF	TGTGCCTGGAGACCGGGGCGGGAGACCACAGATACGCAGTATTTT
NA	TRBV6-1	TRBJ1-5	many	CASKTANNQPQHF	TGTGCCAGCAAAACAGCGAACAATCAGCCCCAGCATTTT
TRBD1	TRBV18	TRBJ2-7	many	CASSPQGTAYEQYF	TGTGCCAGCTCACCACAAGGGACAGCCTACGAGCAGTACTTC
NA	TRBV24-1	TRBJ1-4	many	CATSDEQQEKLFF	TGTGCCACCAGTGATGAACAACAAGAAAAACTGTTTTTT
NA	TRBV30	TRBJ1-1	many	CAWSSQSNTEAFF	TGTGCCTGGAGTTCCCAATCAAACACTGAAGCTTTCTTT
NA	TRBV7-3	TRBJ2-5	NA	CASILSFGNGQETQYF	NA
NA	TRBV12-3/TRBV12-4	TRBJ2-7	many	CASSLGAGNSYEQYF	TGTGCCAGCAGTTTAGGGGCAGGGAACTCCTACGAGCAGTACTTC
TRBD2	TRBV3-1	TRBJ2-1	few	CASSPGGRGNNEQFF	TGTGCCAGCAGCCCCGGCGGGCGGGGGAACAATGAGCAGTTCTTC
TRBD2	TRBV20-1	TRBJ2-3	NA	CSAPGLAGAAGTDTQYF	TGCAGTGCTCCGGGACTAGCGGGAGCCGCGGGTACAGATACGCAGTATTTT
NA	TRBV20-1	TRBJ1-4	few	CSARDTDYRDEKLFF	TGCAGTGCTAGAGATACGGATTACCGGGATGAAAAACTGTTTTTT
TRBD1	TRBV6-1	TRBJ1-1	few	CASSTGQQNTEAFF	TGTGCCAGCAGTACGGGACAGCAGAACACTGAAGCTTTCTTT
NA	TRBV10-3	TRBJ2-3	few	CAISESNPNTDTQYF	TGTGCCATCAGTGAGTCGAATCCCAACACAGATACGCAGTATTTT
NA	TRBV10-3	TRBJ1-1	once	CAISGGANTEAFF	TGTGCCATCAGTGGTGGGGCGAACACTGAAGCTTTCTTT
TRBD1	TRBV11-2	TRBJ1-2	many	CASSPEDRGYGYTF	TGTGCCAGCAGCCCCGAGGACAGGGGCTATGGCTACACCTTC
NA	TRBV6-1	TRBJ2-2	few	CASSVRGNTGELFF	TGTGCCAGCAGTGTCAGGGGGAACACCGGGGAGCTGTTTTTT
TRBD1	TRBV5-1	TRBJ1-2	NA	CASSWGQGLIGGYTF	TGCGCCAGCAGCTGGGGACAGGGACTTATCGGTGGCTACACCTTC
TRBD1	TRBV5-1	TRBJ1-2	few	CASSLSTGASGYTF	TGCGCCAGCAGCTTGTCAACAGGGGCCAGTGGCTACACCTTC
TRBD1	TRBV6-1	TRBJ1-4	few	CASRQGAEEKLFF	TGTGCCAGCAGGCAGGGGGCCGAAGAAAAACTGTTTTTT
TRBD1	TRBV24-1	TRBJ1-2	few	CATNPGQGYGYTF	TGTGCCACCAACCCGGGACAGGGCTATGGCTACACCTTC
TRBD2	TRBV11-2	TRBJ2-7	many	CASSPNRGLAGHEQYF	TGTGCCAGCAGCCCGAATCGGGGACTAGCTGGCCACGAGCAGTACTTC
NA	TRBV10-3	TRBJ2-7	many	CAISEVSGVTYEQYF	TGTGCCATCAGTGAGGTTAGCGGCGTAACCTACGAGCAGTACTTC
NA	TRBV15	TRBJ1-4	NA	CATSRGGTNEKLFF	TGTGCCACCAGCAGAGGGGGTACTAATGAAAAACTGTTTTTT
NA	TRBV12-3/TRBV12-4	TRBJ2-3	many	CASSLGSDTDTQYF	TGTGCCAGCAGTTTGGGGTCAGACACAGATACGCAGTATTTT
TRBD2	TRBV12-3/TRBV12-4	TRBJ2-7	many	CASSPGTSGYEQYF	TGTGCCAGCAGCCCCGGGACTAGCGGGTACGAGCAGTACTTC
NA	TRBV6-1	TRBJ2-2	many	CASSRLGHLNTGELFF	TGTGCCAGTTCCAGGCTTGGGCACCTAAACACCGGGGAGCTGTTTTTT
TRBD1	TRBV6-4	TRBJ2-1	many	CASSTGTGANEQFF	TGTGCCAGCAGTACCGGGACAGGGGCCAATGAGCAGTTCTTC
NA	TRBV7-9	TRBJ2-2	many	CASSRGETAGELFF	TGTGCCAGCAGCCGCGGGGAGACAGCCGGGGAGCTGTTTTTT
TRBD2	TRBV20-1	TRBJ2-5	many	CSASSGGQETQYF	TGCAGTGCTAGCTCCGGGGGGCAAGAGACCCAGTACTTC
TRBD2	TRBV7-9	TRBJ2-1	few	CASSQLAGVLNEQFF	TGTGCCAGCAGCCAACTAGCGGGAGTTTTGAATGAGCAGTTCTTC
NA	TRBV12-3/TRBV12-4	TRBJ2-6	few	CASSFGQLFSGANVLTF	TGTGCCAGCAGTTTCGGACAGTTATTCTCTGGGGCCAACGTCCTGACTTTC
NA	TRBV7-3	TRBJ1-2	few	CASSPGPGRGGYTF	TGTGCCAGCAGCCCGGGCCCGGGGCGGGGGGGCTACACCTTC
NA	TRBV6-1	TRBJ2-3	NA	CASSEYRQIHADTQYF	TGTGCCAGCAGTGAATATCGTCAGATACACGCAGATACGCAGTATTTT
NA	TRBV3-1	TRBJ2-1	many	CASSQTPSDQFF	TGTGCCAGCAGCCAGACCCCGTCCGATCAGTTCTTC
NA	TRBV6-2/TRBV6-3	TRBJ1-4	NA	CASSYSRFGQEKLFF	TGTGCCAGCAGTTACTCGAGATTCGGTCAAGAAAAACTGTTTTTT
TRBD1	TRBV5-1	TRBJ1-1	many	CASSWGTDRGTEAFF	TGTGCCAGCAGCTGGGGAACGGACAGGGGGACTGAAGCTTTCTTT
NA	TRBV6-1	TRBJ2-3	few	CASSLDPDTQYF	TGTGCCAGCAGTCTGGATCCAGATACGCAGTATTTT